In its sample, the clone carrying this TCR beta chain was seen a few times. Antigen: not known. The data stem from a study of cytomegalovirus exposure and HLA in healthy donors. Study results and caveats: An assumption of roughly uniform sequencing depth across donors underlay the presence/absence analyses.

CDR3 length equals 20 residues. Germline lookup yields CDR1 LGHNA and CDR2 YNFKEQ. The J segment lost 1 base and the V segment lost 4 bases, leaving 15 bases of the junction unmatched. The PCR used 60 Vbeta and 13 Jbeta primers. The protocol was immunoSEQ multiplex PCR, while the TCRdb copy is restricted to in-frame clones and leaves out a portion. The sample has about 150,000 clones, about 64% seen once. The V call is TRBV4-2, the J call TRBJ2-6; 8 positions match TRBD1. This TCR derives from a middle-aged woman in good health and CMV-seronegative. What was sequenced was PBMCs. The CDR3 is CASSPLGQAVIPSGANVLTF. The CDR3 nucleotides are TGTGCCAGCAGCCCACTGGGACAGGCTGTTATCCCTTCTGGGGCCAACGTCCTGACTTTC.